Following are 30 T cell receptor beta chains from one sample sequenced in a study of early T cells in non-severe SARS-CoV-2 infection. TCRdb called the 5' RACE reads again in MiXCR, with one record for every CDR3 protein. The sample yields fewer than 70,000 distinct CDR3 sequences, roughly 12% seen once. Sequencing used whole blood. The receptors were gathered from an adult who was a healthcare worker with PCR-confirmed SARS-CoV-2 infection or an uninfected control (not recorded which).

In this sample, this clonotype turned up many times. V usage is TRBV5-1 and J usage is TRBJ2-2; D is unclear. The CDR3 covers 14 residues. V lost 3 bases and J lost 6, with 12 bases in between. CDR1 and CDR2 (germline): SGHRS, YFSETQ. The CDR3: CASSSGLGSGELFF. CDR3 nucleotide sequence: TGCGCCAGCAGCTCCGGTTTGGGGTCCGGGGAGCTGTTTTTT.

This clonotype was observed many times. The chain carries TRBV7-2 and TRBJ2-3; D is ambiguous. The germline gives CDR1 SGHTA, CDR2 FQGNSA. V dropped 4 bases and J dropped 2 bases, with 13 bases sitting between them. The CDR3 loop spans 15 amino acids. CDR3 coding DNA: TGTGCCAGCAGCTCCCAACGGGCTATCACAGATACGCAGTATTTT. This encodes CASSSQRAITDTQYF.

This clonotype was seen many times. The chain uses TRBV7-8 and TRBJ2-1; 7 bases agree with TRBD2. V trimming: 5 bases; J trimming: 7 bases; junction bases outside the gene matches: 11. Germline CDR1 and CDR2: SGHVS and FQNEAQ. This CDR3 contains 15 residues. CDR3 nucleotide sequence: TGTGCCAGCAGCCTACTGGCGGGAGTCATGAATGAGCAGTTCTTC. Residues: CASSLLAGVMNEQFF.

The chain links TRBV2 to TRBJ2-5; TRBD2 matches 12 bases. Germline trimming cut 3 bases from V and 2 bases from J; bases unmatched to any gene: 1. This CDR3 contains 15 residues. From germline, CDR1 is SNHLY and CDR2 FYNNEI. The CDR3 DNA reads as TGTGCCAGCAGTGACCTAGCGGGGGGGCAAGAGACCCAGTACTTC. Amino acids: CASSDLAGGQETQYF. Filled out from reference TRBV2 and TRBJ2-5, the complete variable domain reads EPEVTQTPSHQVTQMGQEVILRCVPISNHLYFYWYRQILGQKVEFLVSFYNNEISEKSEIFDDQFSVERPDGSNFTLKIRSTKLEDSAMYFCASSDLAGGQETQYFGPGTRLLVL.

This clonotype was found a few times. The chain is built from TRBV20-1 and TRBJ2-3; D uncertain. Germline assignment: CDR1 DFQATT and CDR2 SNEGSKA (reference sequence). The V end was cut by 2 bases, the J end by 4 bases, with 7 bases between. CDR3 length: 12 amino acids. DNA of the CDR3: TGCAGTGCTAGATTTGTTGCAGATACGCAGTATTTT. This sequence encodes CSARFVADTQYF.

The chain recombines TRBV29-1 with TRBJ2-1; D possibly corresponds to TRBD1 (6 bases). The length of the CDR3 is 14 residues. V lost 7 bases and J 6 bases, leaving 19 bases between the germline ends. Germline V CDR1 and CDR2: SQVTM, ANQGSEA. The CDR3 spells CSAAGDRRPNEQFF. The DNA of the CDR3 is TGCAGCGCCGCAGGGGACCGTCGTCCCAATGAGCAGTTCTTC.

The CDR3 bases are TGTGCCAGCAGCTTGGTGGGACTAGCAGAGGAGCAGTTCTTC. It translates to CASSLVGLAEEQFF. The chain recombines TRBV5-4 with TRBJ2-1, with 9 positions matching TRBD2. This CDR3 region has 14 residues. From germline, CDR1 is SGHNT and CDR2 YYREEE (reference sequence). Losses at the gene ends were 0 bases for V and 10 bases for J; bases not matched to a gene: 5.

The V gene is TRBV3-1, the J gene TRBJ1-5; D may be TRBD1 (6 bases). Looked up from germline, CDR1 is LGHDT and CDR2 is YNNKEL (reference sequence). The germline V and J ends were trimmed by 2 bases and 0 bases, with 8 bases remaining between them. This CDR3 contains 15 residues. The DNA of the CDR3 is TGTGCCAGCAGCCAATCGGACAGTAGCAATCAGCCCCAGCATTTT. It yields the protein CASSQSDSSNQPQHF. Supplemented by reference TRBV3-1 and TRBJ1-5, the full variable domain reads DTAVSQTPKYLVTQMGNDKSIKCEQNLGHDTMYWYKQDSKKFLKIMFSYNNKELIINETVPNRFSPKSPDKAHLNLHINSLELGDSAVYFCASSQSDSSNQPQHFGDGTRLSIL.

This clonotype was counted ten times or more. The rearrangement uses TRBV11-2 and TRBJ1-1; TRBD1 agrees at 7 bases. Germline V gene sequence: CDR1 SGHAT, CDR2 FQNNGV. Germline trimming cut 3 bases from V and 3 bases from J; bases unmatched to any gene: 13. This CDR3 has 17 residues. CDR3 bases: TGTGCCAGCAGCTTCATACCGGGACAGAAGGGGCACACTGAAGCTTTCTTT. Protein sequence: CASSFIPGQKGHTEAFF.

This clonotype was counted at least ten times. Here the CDR3 reads CASTGGSLNSPLHF. The CDR3 bases are TGTGCCAGCACCGGAGGGTCGTTGAATTCACCCCTCCACTTT. The rearrangement joins TRBV6-6 to TRBJ1-6, with no clear D. Germline loops: CDR1 MNHNY, CDR2 SVGAGI (reference sequence). This CDR3 region has 14 residues. V was clipped by 7 bases and J by 7 bases, with 14 bases between them.

This clonotype was seen ten or more times. CDR3 DNA: TGCAGTGCTAGAGATCGACTAGCGGGGGGCCTAAACTACGAGCAGTACTTC. Protein: CSARDRLAGGLNYEQYF. The chain employs TRBV20-1 and TRBJ2-7, with 13 nucleotides matching TRBD2. With 0 bases clipped from V and 3 bases from J, the junction kept 8 bases outside the gene matches. The CDR3 spans 17 residues. From germline, CDR1 is DFQATT and CDR2 SNEGSKA (reference sequence).

CDR3 in amino acids: CASSLRGITGDEQYF. The CDR3 nucleotides are TGTGCCAGCAGTTTAAGGGGCATAACGGGGGACGAGCAGTACTTC. The chain has TRBV12-3 or TRBV12-4 and TRBJ2-7, with D maybe TRBD2 (6 bases). Trimming cost V 2 bases and J 5 bases, with 16 bases left between them. This CDR3 spans 15 amino acids.

This clonotype was seen repeatedly, ten times or more. The genes are TRBV18 and TRBJ2-1; the match to TRBD1 covers 9 bases. The V gene end was trimmed by 6 bases and the J gene end by 6 bases; junction bases not matched to a gene: 12. The CDR3 has 16 residues. Per the germline V gene, CDR1 is KGHSH and CDR2 is LQKENI. The CDR3 loop is CASSPRGGQGSNEQFF. The CDR3 coding sequence is TGTGCCAGCTCCCCAAGGGGAGGACAGGGGTCCAATGAGCAGTTCTTC.

This clonotype was detected only a few times. The J gene is TRBJ1-3, the V gene TRBV6-1, with 7 positions matching TRBD1. With 6 bases clipped from V and 4 bases from J, the junction kept 3 bases outside the gene matches. Looked up from germline, CDR1 is MNHNS and CDR2 is SASEGT. The CDR3 runs to 13 residues. The DNA for the CDR3 is TGTGCCAGCAGATACAGGGGAGGAAACACCATATATTTT. Protein sequence: CASRYRGGNTIYF.

In its sample, this clonotype was seen many times. The chain employs TRBV4-1 and TRBJ1-1; TRBD1 might be the D (6 bases). The CDR3 has 15 residues. CDR1 and CDR2 from the germline V gene are MGHRA and YSYEKL. V was shortened by 3 bases and J by 0 bases, with 11 bases between the two germline ends. The CDR3 sequence: CASSHVQGLNTEAFF. Written as DNA, the CDR3 is TGCGCCAGCAGCCACGTACAGGGCTTGAACACTGAAGCTTTCTTT.

This clonotype was counted ten times or more. V gene TRBV18 combines with J gene TRBJ2-3; D may be TRBD1 (5 bases). Per the germline V gene, CDR1 is KGHSH and CDR2 is LQKENI. The CDR3 covers 14 residues. The V end was cut by 4 bases, the J end by 2 bases, with 10 bases between. CDR3 amino acids: CASSRTGDTDTQYF. CDR3 sequence (DNA): TGTGCCAGCTCACGAACAGGAGACACAGATACGCAGTATTTT. Looking up the rest from reference TRBV18 and TRBJ2-3 gives the full variable domain: NAGVMQNPRHLVRRRGQEARLRCSPMKGHSHVYWYRQLPEEGLKFMVYLQKENIIDESGMPKERFSAEFPKEGPSILRIQQVVRGDSAAYFCASSRTGDTDTQYFGPGTRLTVL.

This clonotype was picked up many times. This sequence joins TRBV2 and TRBJ2-3; D remains ambiguous. V dropped 2 bases and J dropped 2 bases, with 5 bases sitting between them. CDR3 length equals 13 residues. Germline V gene sequence: CDR1 SNHLY, CDR2 FYNNEI. The CDR3 is CASSEWSTDTQYF. DNA for the CDR3: TGTGCCAGCAGTGAATGGTCCACAGATACGCAGTATTTT. Filled out from reference TRBV2 and TRBJ2-3, the complete variable domain reads EPEVTQTPSHQVTQMGQEVILRCVPISNHLYFYWYRQILGQKVEFLVSFYNNEISEKSEIFDDQFSVERPDGSNFTLKIRSTKLEDSAMYFCASSEWSTDTQYFGPGTRLTVL.

This clonotype was counted at least ten times. This chain connects TRBV6-6 to TRBJ2-7; 7 nucleotides match TRBD2. CDR1 and CDR2 (germline): MNHNY, SVGAGI (reference sequence). Trimming took 2 bases from V and 7 from J; bases not matched to a gene: 11. The CDR3 runs to 15 residues. The chain's CDR3 is CASSYVGRGLGEQYF. In DNA form, the CDR3 reads TGTGCCAGCAGTTACGTGGGGAGGGGTTTGGGAGAGCAGTACTTC.

A word on this clonotype: A much larger clonotype is one base distant, so this may be a read error. V and J are TRBV18 and TRBJ2-3; 7 bases line up with TRBD1. The length of the CDR3 is 14 residues. Germline CDR1 reads KGHSH; CDR2 reads LQKENI. CDR3 sequence: CASSPNRGSDAQYF. CDR3 in DNA: TGTGCCAGCTCACCCAACAGGGGTTCAGATGCGCAGTATTTT.

The rearrangement links TRBV29-1 to TRBJ2-1; D unresolved. This CDR3 region has 15 residues. V lost 6 bases to trimming and J lost 0 bases, with 15 bases between them. Germline-derived CDR1 and CDR2 are SQVTM and ANQGSEA. The CDR3 is CSVDDLGSSYNEQFF. The CDR3, as DNA: TGCAGCGTGGATGATCTAGGAAGCTCCTACAATGAGCAGTTCTTC.

This clonotype has ten or more counts. The chain joins TRBV6-6 to TRBJ1-2, with 10 bases that match TRBD1. This CDR3 is built from 14 residues. J gave up 10 bases and V 4 bases, and 9 bases lay outside the gene matches. CDR1 MNHNY and CDR2 SVGAGI come from the germline V gene (reference sequence). CDR3 amino acids: CASSFQPGQGFYTF. The CDR3 nucleotides read TGTGCCAGCAGTTTTCAACCGGGACAGGGGTTCTACACCTTC.

The chain employs TRBV14 and TRBJ1-1, with TRBD1 matching over 8 bases. CDR3 length: 22 amino acids. Germline CDR1 SGHDN, CDR2 FVKESK. V shed 2 bases, J shed 0 bases, and the junction held 23 bases outside the gene matches. The DNA of the CDR3 is TGTGCCAGCAGCCAACTACCTTCGACGTGGGGTTGGCAGGGGGCAATGAACACTGAAGCTTTCTTT. Its protein product is CASSQLPSTWGWQGAMNTEAFF.

The CDR3 sequence is CASSWGQGYEQYF. The CDR3 nucleotides are TGTGCCAGCAGTTGGGGACAGGGCTACGAGCAGTACTTC. The chain combines TRBV27 with TRBJ2-7; 9 bases agree with TRBD1. Germline lookup yields CDR1 MNHEY and CDR2 SMNVEV (reference sequence). The J segment lost 3 bases and the V segment lost 4 bases, leaving 1 base of the junction unmatched. CDR3 length: 13 residues.

This clonotype was seen more than once but under ten times. The chain links TRBV7-2 to TRBJ1-2; 7 positions match TRBD1. The germline V gene encodes CDR1 SGHTA and CDR2 FQGNSA. This CDR3 has 16 amino acids. Unmatched junction bases numbered 13, after V lost 5 bases and J lost 4 bases. CDR3 sequence (DNA): TGTGCCAGCAGCCACCAGGGACAGTCCAAAAGCTATGGCTACACCTTC. It translates to CASSHQGQSKSYGYTF.

This clonotype was detected ten times or more. The genes are TRBV5-4 and TRBJ1-2; D is unresolved. V was clipped by 2 bases and J by 6 bases, with 11 bases between them. The CDR3 totals 13 residues. Germline loops: CDR1 SGHNT, CDR2 YYREEE (reference sequence). CDR3 sequence (DNA): TGTGCCAGCAGCTTACCAGTGGGAGATGGCTACACCTTC. This sequence encodes CASSLPVGDGYTF.

This clonotype was recorded at least ten times. The chain links TRBV19 to TRBJ2-7; TRBD2 agrees at 9 bases. Per the germline V gene, CDR1 is LNHDA and CDR2 is SQIVND (reference sequence). The CDR3 has 15 amino acids. Trimming cost V 9 bases and J 4 bases; bases outside gene matches: 13. CDR3 nucleotides: TGTGCCAGCGCCCTCGGGGCGGGAGGGCAGTACGAGCAGTACTTC. Amino acids: CASALGAGGQYEQYF.

This clonotype was detected only a few times. The chain recombines TRBV7-9 with TRBJ2-7; D unclear. Germline V gives CDR1 SEHNR, CDR2 FQNEAQ (reference sequence). The CDR3 has 14 residues. Trimming removed 1 base at V and 4 bases at J, with 11 bases between. The CDR3 sequence: CASSLDRRRYEQYF. CDR3 bases: TGTGCCAGCAGCTTAGACAGACGTCGGTACGAGCAGTACTTC.

This clonotype was counted at least ten times. This CDR3 is missing its conserved last phenylalanine or tryptophan, likely due to a read error. The DNA is omitted, as the CDR3 cannot be located on it reliably, and the CDR3 follows TCRdb's listing. The chain recombines TRBV29-1 with TRBJ2-7. The CDR3 contains 11 residues when both ends are counted. Germline CDR1 and CDR2: SQVTM and ANQGSEA. CDR3 loop: CSVEDAFSLVL.

The chain is built from TRBV10-3 and TRBJ2-1; D uncertain. CDR1 and CDR2 (germline): ENHRY, SYGVKD. Trimming left V 0 bases short and J 2 bases short, with 8 bases between. The CDR3 totals 15 residues. The CDR3 bases are TGTGCCATCAGTGAGTCAGGGTACGCCTACAATGAGCAGTTCTTC. Translated, it gives CAISESGYAYNEQFF.

The chain has TRBV12-3 or TRBV12-4 and TRBJ1-2, with D maybe TRBD1 (5 bases). The ends were cut back, 0 bases at V and 5 bases at J, with 13 bases in the middle. The CDR3 consists of 15 residues. The CDR3 bases are TGTGCCAGCAGTTTAGCGGGGACGTGGGCTTATGGCTACACCTTC. Amino acid sequence: CASSLAGTWAYGYTF.